This passage covers 23 T cell receptor beta chains from one sample sequenced in a study of cytomegalovirus exposure and HLA in healthy donors. 60 Vbeta and 13 Jbeta primers were used in PCR. Assay used: immunoSEQ multiplex PCR; TCRdb lists only in-frame clones, some missing. Its listing shows roughly 150,000 clones. The source material was PBMCs. The receptor set was obtained from a woman aged 50 to 60 in good health and CMV-seronegative.

This chain joins TRBV6-1 and TRBJ1-1, with TRBD1 identical over 7 bases. Losses at the gene ends were 9 bases for V and 1 base for J; bases not matched to a gene: 5. The CDR3 consists of 13 residues. Germline loops: CDR1 MNHNS, CDR2 SASEGT. The CDR3 region has the DNA TGTGCCAGTGGACAGGATTGGAACACTGAAGCTTTCTTT. Encoded protein: CASGQDWNTEAFF.

The chain joins TRBV6-6 to TRBJ2-4; D may be TRBD2 (5 bases). The CDR3 spans 13 residues. V was trimmed by 3 bases and J by 8 bases, leaving 11 bases between them. Germline values: CDR1 MNHNY, CDR2 SVGAGI (reference sequence). CDR3 amino acids: CASSYSLGDIQYF. CDR3 DNA: TGTGCCAGCAGTTATAGTCTCGGGGACATTCAGTACTTC.

CDR3 region: CASTLRRGTGNTIYF. In nucleotides, the CDR3 is TGTGCCAGCACCCTCAGGAGGGGAACTGGAAACACCATATATTTT. V and J are TRBV11-2 and TRBJ1-3; a weak D match, TRBD1 (5 bases). Trimming cost V 7 bases and J 2 bases, with 15 bases left between them. Looked up from germline, CDR1 is SGHAT and CDR2 is FQNNGV. The CDR3 length is 15 residues.

The V gene is TRBV10-3, the J gene TRBJ1-1; tentative D call: TRBD1 (6 bases). The CDR3 is 12 residues long. Deletions cut 3 bases from V and 11 bases from J, with 13 bases between. CDR1 is ENHRY, CDR2 SYGVKD, per germline. CDR3 DNA sequence: TGTGCCATCAGTGATCCCGGACAGTTCGCTTTCTTT. It translates to CAISDPGQFAFF.

The J gene is TRBJ2-7, the V gene TRBV10-2; no clear D gene. The CDR3 consists of 12 residues. Trimming stripped 6 bases from V and 4 bases from J, with 10 bases between. Per germline, CDR1 WSHSY and CDR2 SAAADI. In DNA, the CDR3 is TGCGCCAGCAGCGAGACCCTATACGAGCAGTACTTC. It encodes CASSETLYEQYF.

To note about this clone: One end of the junction does not line up with germline, which may come from a read error. The chain joins TRBV30 to TRBJ2-4; 7 bases match TRBD1. The CDR3 is made up of 17 amino acids. Germline-derived CDR1 and CDR2 are GTSNPN and SVGIG (reference sequence). The CDR3 here is CAWSVSTTGPSGLRYDF. Here the CDR3 DNA reads TGTGCCTGGAGTGTATCCACGACAGGGCCATCAGGACTCCGCTACGACTTC. The full variable domain, rest sourced from reference TRBV30 and TRBJ2-4, is SQTIHQWPATLVQPVGSPLSLECTVEGTSNPNLYWYRQAAGRGLQLLFYSVGIGQISSEVPQNLSASRPQDRQFILSSKKLLLSDSGFYLCAWSVSTTGPSGLRYDFGAGTRLSVL.

This rearrangement joins TRBV19 to TRBJ2-2; maybe TRBD1 (5 bases). The CDR3 is 15 amino acids. V was pared by 1 base and J by 5 bases, with 11 bases between. Germline-derived CDR1 and CDR2 are LNHDA and SQIVND (reference sequence). The CDR3 is CASSIVAGMTGELFF. The CDR3 nucleotides read TGTGCCAGTAGTATAGTTGCAGGGATGACCGGGGAGCTGTTTTTT. Using reference TRBV19 and TRBJ2-2 for the parts outside the CDR3, the full variable domain is DGGITQSPKYLFRKEGQNVTLSCEQNLNHDAMYWYRQDPGQGLRLIYYSQIVNDFQKGDIAEGYSVSREKKESFPLTVTSAQKNPTAFYLCASSIVAGMTGELFFGEGSRLTVL.

The V call is TRBV30, the J call TRBJ2-1; 7 bases map to TRBD1. Germline V gives CDR1 GTSNPN, CDR2 SVGIG (reference sequence). The CDR3 consists of 15 residues. V dropped 0 bases and J dropped 4; count of bases not matched to a gene: 6. Here the CDR3 reads CAWSVRQGFYNEQFF. The CDR3 region has the DNA TGTGCCTGGAGTGTCCGACAGGGCTTTTACAATGAGCAGTTCTTC.

The V gene is TRBV6-5, the J gene TRBJ2-2; TRBD2 matches 9 bases. CDR1 and CDR2 (germline): MNHEY, SVGAGI. V dropped 5 bases and J dropped 3; count of bases not matched to a gene: 1. This CDR3 spans 14 amino acids. CDR3 bases: TGTGCCAGCAGTCTAGCGGGGCACACCGGGGAGCTGTTTTTT. This sequence encodes CASSLAGHTGELFF.

The rearrangement joins TRBV28 to TRBJ2-7, with 8 nucleotides matching TRBD2. J was trimmed by 5 bases and V by 5 bases; bases with no gene match: 17. Germline V lookup: CDR1 MDHEN, CDR2 SYDVKM. CDR3 length equals 17 residues. As DNA, the CDR3 is TGTGCCAGCAGTCCCCCGATTTTGAGCGGGGGCATGGACGAGCAGTACTTC. The encoded protein is CASSPPILSGGMDEQYF.

The genes are TRBV5-5 and TRBJ2-7; no clear D. This CDR3 region has 14 residues. Germline V gives CDR1 SGHKS, CDR2 YYEKEE (reference sequence). V was clipped by 2 bases and J by 6 bases, with 15 bases between them. The CDR3 DNA follows: TGTGCCAGCAGCTTCAGTCTAGAGGTGGGCGAGCAGTACTTC. It translates to CASSFSLEVGEQYF.

The chain joins TRBV27 to TRBJ1-2; no clear D gene. Germline CDR1 and CDR2: MNHEY and SMNVEV (reference sequence). This CDR3 has 14 residues. Trimming stripped 4 bases from V and 8 bases from J, with 17 bases between. DNA for the CDR3: TGTGCCAGCAGTTCAGACCCACGGTACGGGGGCTACACCTTC. Translated: CASSSDPRYGGYTF.

This sequence joins TRBV6-5 and TRBJ2-3; D unresolved. V lost 6 bases, J lost 4 bases, and 14 bases lay in between. The germline V gene has CDR1 MNHEY and CDR2 SVGAGI. There are 14 residues in the CDR3. The CDR3 loop is CASSTTRFADTQYF. The DNA of the CDR3 is TGTGCCAGCAGCACTACCCGATTCGCAGATACGCAGTATTTT.

The chain employs TRBV6-6 and TRBJ1-6; 9 positions agree with TRBD1. CDR1 is MNHNY and CDR2 is SVGAGI in the germline V gene (reference sequence). The CDR3 contains 15 residues. Unmatched junction bases numbered 4, after V lost 2 bases and J lost 8 bases. The CDR3 protein is CASSYGTGTYSPLHF. CDR3 bases: TGTGCCAGCAGTTACGGGACAGGGACATATTCACCCCTCCACTTT.

As concerns this clone: The identical CDR3 is also encoded by other nucleotide sequences in the sample. The CDR3 nucleotides read TGTGCCAGCAGCTTGGGACTAGCGGGAGGTTCTCTCCTCTACGAGCAGTACTTC. Protein: CASSLGLAGGSLLYEQYF. J is TRBJ2-7 and V is TRBV5-6; 13 nucleotides match TRBD2. Germline values: CDR1 SGHDT, CDR2 YYEEEE. The CDR3 extends over 18 amino acids. Germline trimming cut 0 bases from V and 3 bases from J; bases unmatched to any gene: 9. Using reference TRBV5-6 and TRBJ2-7 for the parts outside the CDR3, the full variable domain is DAGVTQSPTHLIKTRGQQVTLRCSPKSGHDTVSWYQQALGQGPQFIFQYYEEEERQRGNFPDRFSGHQFPNYSSELNVNALLLGDSALYLCASSLGLAGGSLLYEQYFGPGTRLTVT.

V gene TRBV10-3 combines with J gene TRBJ1-3; possible D gene TRBD1, 5 bases. Trimming took off 4 bases at V and 0 bases at J, with 10 bases between the two ends. The CDR3 spans 15 residues. Per the germline V gene, CDR1 is ENHRY and CDR2 is SYGVKD. The CDR3 loop reads CAISAGQASGNTIYF. The CDR3 nucleotides are TGTGCCATCAGTGCCGGACAAGCCTCTGGAAACACCATATATTTT.

The chain is built from TRBV30 and TRBJ2-1, with 9 bases matching TRBD2. V shed 1 base and J 4 bases; nucleotides not matched to a gene: 2. Germline CDR1 and CDR2: GTSNPN and SVGIG (reference sequence). CDR3 length: 14 residues. CDR3 sequence (DNA): TGTGCCTGGAGTGGTAGCGGGAGTTACAATGAGCAGTTCTTC. Amino acid sequence: CAWSGSGSYNEQFF.

As regards this clone: Other DNA sequences of this sample code for an identical CDR3. The chain is built from TRBV20-1 and TRBJ1-1; D unresolved. The V gene's germline CDR1 is DFQATT and CDR2 SNEGSKA (reference sequence). This CDR3 has 11 amino acids. V lost 5 bases and J lost 2, with 6 bases in between. CDR3 protein: CSAPLNTEAFF. The CDR3, as DNA: TGCAGTGCTCCCCTAAACACTGAAGCTTTCTTT.

The gene calls are TRBV20-1 and TRBJ1-1; perhaps TRBD1 as D (5 bases). This CDR3 contains 11 residues. Looked up from germline, CDR1 is DFQATT and CDR2 is SNEGSKA (reference sequence). Trimming removed 7 bases from V and 3 bases from J, with 9 bases in between. In nucleotides, the CDR3 is TGCAGTGTCCAGGGTTACACTGAAGCTTTCTTT. Its protein product is CSVQGYTEAFF.

The chain has TRBV4-2 and TRBJ2-5, with 10 bases lining up with TRBD2. This CDR3 has 19 residues. V gave up 0 bases and J gave up 5 bases; unmatched junction bases: 15. Germline V lookup: CDR1 LGHNA, CDR2 YNFKEQ. CDR3 nucleotides: TGTGCCAGCAGCCAAGATGGCCTAGCGGGGGCCCGGGGGGCCGAGACCCAGTACTTC. It codes for CASSQDGLAGARGAETQYF.

V and J are TRBV28 and TRBJ1-1; 7 bases line up with TRBD1. This CDR3 has 15 residues. V shed 0 bases, J shed 7 bases, and the junction held 8 bases outside the gene matches. Germline V lookup: CDR1 MDHEN, CDR2 SYDVKM. CDR3 nucleotides: TGTGCCAGCAGTTTATGGGGACAGCATGGGGATGAAGCTTTCTTT. Translation gives CASSLWGQHGDEAFF.

The V call is TRBV11-2, the J call TRBJ2-7, with D maybe TRBD1 (6 bases). The CDR3 runs to 15 residues. Germline values: CDR1 SGHAT, CDR2 FQNNGV. Trimming removed 5 bases at V and 2 bases at J, with 16 bases between. CDR3 sequence reads: CASSLSRTATYEQYF. CDR3 in DNA: TGTGCCAGCAGCCTATCCCGGACAGCTACCTACGAGCAGTACTTC.

The chain employs TRBV5-1 and TRBJ2-2; TRBD1 might be the D (6 bases). The germline V and J ends were trimmed by 6 bases and 6 bases, with 15 bases remaining between them. Germline V gene sequence: CDR1 SGHRS, CDR2 YFSETQ. The CDR3 consists of 14 residues. In DNA form, the CDR3 reads TGCGCCAGCACCCAAACAGGGTTTGCCGGGGAGCTGTTTTTT. Its protein product is CASTQTGFAGELFF.